The 5 T cell receptor beta chains below all came from one sample that was sequenced in a study of T cell responses to AZD1222 COVID-19 vaccine. TCRdb's copy holds only in-frame clones and misses some; the assay was immunoSEQ multiplex PCR. In the table there are 95,000 to 150,000 clones, approximately 82% of which are singletons. The source material was peripheral blood, sampled 28 days after the second AZD1222 dose. These receptors were taken from an adult who received the AZD1222 COVID-19 vaccine.

The CDR3 loop is CASSERRGAGGHQETQYF. CDR3 in DNA: TGTGCCAGCAGTGAAAGGAGAGGAGCAGGGGGACACCAAGAGACCCAGTACTTC. The gene calls are TRBV6-1 and TRBJ2-5; 7 bases agree with TRBD1. CDR1 and CDR2 (germline): MNHNS, SASEGT. The CDR3 contains 18 residues. Trimming at V came to 2 bases and at J to 0 bases, leaving 12 bases not matched to a gene.

This chain links TRBV7-2 with TRBJ1-2, with D unclear. The CDR3 has 13 residues. Germline V gene lookup returns CDR1 SGHTA and CDR2 FQGNSA. V was cut by 3 bases and J by 3 bases, with 8 bases left in between. CDR3: CASSFLADYGYTF. CDR3 nucleotide sequence: TGTGCCAGCAGCTTTTTAGCAGACTATGGCTACACCTTC.

The V call is TRBV5-1, the J call TRBJ2-6; D remains unclear. Trimming pared 4 bases from V and 1 base from J, leaving 6 bases between. This CDR3 has 14 residues. The germline V gene encodes CDR1 SGHRS and CDR2 YFSETQ. The CDR3 nucleotides read TGCGCCAGCAGCGACAAATCTGGGGCCAACGTCCTGACTTTC. The encoded protein is CASSDKSGANVLTF.

The chain carries TRBV7-9 and TRBJ1-6, with D possibly matching TRBD1 (6 bases). V shed 3 bases and J shed 4 bases, with 19 bases lying between them. The CDR3 runs 18 residues. CDR1 and CDR2 (germline): SEHNR, FQNEAQ (reference sequence). The CDR3 protein is CASSFLSGGADYNSPLHF. The CDR3 DNA is TGTGCCAGCAGCTTCCTATCGGGGGGGGCAGATTATAATTCACCCCTCCACTTT.

The V gene is TRBV2, the J gene TRBJ1-1, with 10 bases aligning to TRBD1. V shed 6 bases, J shed 11 bases, and the junction held 9 bases outside the gene matches. CDR3 length equals 13 residues. Germline lookup yields CDR1 SNHLY and CDR2 FYNNEI. CDR3 nucleotides: TGTGCCAGCAGGGGAACCGGGACAGGGGTGGCTTTCTTT. It translates to CASRGTGTGVAFF.